This T cell receptor beta chain was observed in a study of a mutant IDH1 vaccine in newly diagnosed glioma. Turning to the study itself: Most patients had radiochemotherapy with temozolomide before enrollment; others had one alone.

Time point noted: week 5, during vaccination. Vaccinated patients received 300 ug of mutant IDH1 20-mer peptide per dose, with topical imiquimod. In germline, CDR1 is LNHDA, CDR2 SQIVND (reference sequence). Trimming cost V 8 bases and J 4 bases, with 13 bases left between them. The CDR3 loop spans 13 amino acids. On this clone itself: Antigen unknown.

The repertoire was sequenced with immunoSEQ multiplex PCR; TCRdb's copy has only in-frame clones and lacks some. Among 40,000 or so clones listed, roughly 74% were seen once. The receptor was derived from a man aged 35 to 55 with glioma. Sequencing used PBMCs, obtained from a glioma patient whose treatment included an IDH1 peptide vaccine. V and J are TRBV19 and TRBJ2-3; tentative D call: TRBD2 (5 bases). As DNA, the CDR3 is TGTGCCAGTGCCTTGGGCGGGCCAGATACGCAGTATTTT. Translating it yields CASALGGPDTQYF. The entire variable domain, with the rest obtained from reference TRBV19 and TRBJ2-3, is as follows: DGGITQSPKYLFRKEGQNVTLSCEQNLNHDAMYWYRQDPGQGLRLIYYSQIVNDFQKGDIAEGYSVSREKKESFPLTVTSAQKNPTAFYLCASALGGPDTQYFGPGTRLTVL.